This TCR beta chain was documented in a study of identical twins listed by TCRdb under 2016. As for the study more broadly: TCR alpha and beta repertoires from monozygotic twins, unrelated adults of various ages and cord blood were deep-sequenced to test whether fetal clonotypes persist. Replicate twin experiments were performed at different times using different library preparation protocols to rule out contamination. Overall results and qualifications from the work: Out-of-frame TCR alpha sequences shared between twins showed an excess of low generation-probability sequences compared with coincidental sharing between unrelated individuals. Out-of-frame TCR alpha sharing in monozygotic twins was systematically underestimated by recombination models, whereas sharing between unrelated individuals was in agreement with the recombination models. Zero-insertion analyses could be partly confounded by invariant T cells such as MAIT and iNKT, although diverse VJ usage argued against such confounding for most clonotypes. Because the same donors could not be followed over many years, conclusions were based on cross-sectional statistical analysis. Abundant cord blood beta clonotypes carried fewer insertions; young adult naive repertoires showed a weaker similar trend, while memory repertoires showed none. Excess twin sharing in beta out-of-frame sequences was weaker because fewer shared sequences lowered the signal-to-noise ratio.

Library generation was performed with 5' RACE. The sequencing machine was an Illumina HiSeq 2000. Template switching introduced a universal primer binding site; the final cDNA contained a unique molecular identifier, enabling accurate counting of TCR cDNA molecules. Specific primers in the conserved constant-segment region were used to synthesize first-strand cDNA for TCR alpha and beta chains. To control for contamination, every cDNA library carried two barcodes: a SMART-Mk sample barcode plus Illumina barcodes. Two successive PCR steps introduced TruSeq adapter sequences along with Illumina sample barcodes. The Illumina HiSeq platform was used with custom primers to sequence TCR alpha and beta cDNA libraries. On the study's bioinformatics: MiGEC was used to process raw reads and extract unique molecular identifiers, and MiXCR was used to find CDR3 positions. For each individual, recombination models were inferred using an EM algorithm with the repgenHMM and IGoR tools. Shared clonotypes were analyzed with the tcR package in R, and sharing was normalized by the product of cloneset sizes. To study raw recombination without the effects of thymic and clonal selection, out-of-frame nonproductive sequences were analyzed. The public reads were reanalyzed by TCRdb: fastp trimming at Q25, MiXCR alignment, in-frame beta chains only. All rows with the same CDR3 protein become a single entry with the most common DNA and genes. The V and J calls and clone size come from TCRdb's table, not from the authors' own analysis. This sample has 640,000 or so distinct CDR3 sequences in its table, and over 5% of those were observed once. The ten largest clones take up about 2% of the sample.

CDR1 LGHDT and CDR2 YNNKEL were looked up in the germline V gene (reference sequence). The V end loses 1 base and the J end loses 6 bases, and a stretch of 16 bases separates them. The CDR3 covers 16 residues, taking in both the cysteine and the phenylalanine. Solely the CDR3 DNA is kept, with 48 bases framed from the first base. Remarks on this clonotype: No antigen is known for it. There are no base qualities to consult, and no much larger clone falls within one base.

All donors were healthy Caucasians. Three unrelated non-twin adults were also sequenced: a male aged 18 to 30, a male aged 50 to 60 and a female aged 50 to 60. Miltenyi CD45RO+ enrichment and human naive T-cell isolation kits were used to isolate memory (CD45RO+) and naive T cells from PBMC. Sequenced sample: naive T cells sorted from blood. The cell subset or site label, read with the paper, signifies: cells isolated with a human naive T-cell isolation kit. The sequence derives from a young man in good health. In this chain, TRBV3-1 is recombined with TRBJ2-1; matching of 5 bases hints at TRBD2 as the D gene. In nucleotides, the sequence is TGTGCCAGCAGCCAAGGACAAGGTTGGGAGTCCAATGAGCAGTTCTTC. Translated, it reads CASSQGQGWESNEQFF.